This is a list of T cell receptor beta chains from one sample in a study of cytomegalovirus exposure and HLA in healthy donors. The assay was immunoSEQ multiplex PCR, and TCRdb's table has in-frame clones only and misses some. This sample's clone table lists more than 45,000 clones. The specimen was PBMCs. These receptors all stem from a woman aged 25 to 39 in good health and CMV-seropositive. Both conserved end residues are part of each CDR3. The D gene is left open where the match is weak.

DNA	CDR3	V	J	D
TGTGCCAGCAGCATCCGCGCGGATACGCAGTATTTT	CASSIRADTQYF	TRBV11-3	TRBJ2-3	.
TGTGCCAGCAGCCCCCCGGGACATCCCAATGAGCAGTTCTTC	CASSPPGHPNEQFF	TRBV2	TRBJ2-1	.
TGTGCCAGCAGCTGGACAGGGGTCTCCTACGAGCAGTACTTC	CASSWTGVSYEQYF	TRBV5-5	TRBJ2-7	TRBD1
TGTGCCAGCAGCCAAGATTGGAGTAGAAGCGGGACCTCCTACGAGCAGTACTTC	CASSQDWSRSGTSYEQYF	TRBV4-2	TRBJ2-7	TRBD2
TGTGCCTGGAGTATGGCCTCCTACGAGCAGTACTTC	CAWSMASYEQYF	TRBV30	TRBJ2-7	.
TGTGCCTGGAGTAGGGAGCCGAACCCCGACTATGGCTACACCTTC	CAWSREPNPDYGYTF	TRBV30	TRBJ1-2	.
TGCGCCAGCAGCTACGAGCGGGGGGCTCAGTATTTT	CASSYERGAQYF	TRBV5-1	TRBJ2-3	TRBD2
TGTGCCAGCAGCTCCCAAAGCGACAGGGGGGCGTGGGGGATGGGATCCTACGAGCAGTACTTC	CASSSQSDRGAWGMGSYEQYF	TRBV28	TRBJ2-7	TRBD1
TGTGCCAGCAGCTTACAAAGACTTGAGAATGAGCAGTTCTTC	CASSLQRLENEQFF	TRBV11-2	TRBJ2-1	.
TGTGCCAGCAGCTTCCTCGGACTAGCGGGAGGGCCAGGTGAGCAGTACTTC	CASSFLGLAGGPGEQYF	TRBV7-9	TRBJ2-7	TRBD2
TGTGCTAGTAAACAGGACCATCAGCCCCAGCATTTT	CASKQDHQPQHF	TRBV12-5	TRBJ1-5	.
TGTGCCAGCAGTGTTGCGGGAGGCACAGATACGCAGTATTTT	CASSVAGGTDTQYF	TRBV2	TRBJ2-3	TRBD2
TGTGCCAGCAGCCTCATAGCGGGTAAAGACAATGAGCAGTTCTTC	CASSLIAGKDNEQFF	TRBV7-8	TRBJ2-1	TRBD2
TGCAGCGTTATAGGACAGGGTCGCTACAATGAGCAGTTCTTC	CSVIGQGRYNEQFF	TRBV29-1	TRBJ2-1	TRBD1
TGTGCCAGCAGTGCGTGGGACAGCAACACCGGGGAGCTGTTTTTT	CASSAWDSNTGELFF	TRBV6-1	TRBJ2-2	TRBD1
TGCGCCAGCAGCTTGGGGAGAGATCAGCCCCAGCATTTT	CASSLGRDQPQHF	TRBV5-1	TRBJ1-5	.